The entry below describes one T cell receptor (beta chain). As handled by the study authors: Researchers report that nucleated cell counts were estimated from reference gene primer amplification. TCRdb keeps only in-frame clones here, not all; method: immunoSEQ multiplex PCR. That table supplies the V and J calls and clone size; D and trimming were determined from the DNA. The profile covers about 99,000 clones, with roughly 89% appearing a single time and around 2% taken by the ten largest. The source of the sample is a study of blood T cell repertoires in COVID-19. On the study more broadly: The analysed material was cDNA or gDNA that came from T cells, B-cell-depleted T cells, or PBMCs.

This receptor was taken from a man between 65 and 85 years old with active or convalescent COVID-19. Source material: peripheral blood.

CDR3 amino acids: CASSLRQPTNEKLFF. The CDR3 DNA follows: TGTGCCAGCAGCTTAAGACAGCCAACTAATGAAAAACTGTTTTTT. V and J are TRBV5-8 and TRBJ1-4; perhaps TRBD1 as D (5 bases). V dropped 2 bases and J dropped 0 bases, with 8 bases sitting between them. CDR1 SGHTS and CDR2 YDEGEE come from the germline V gene. This CDR3 has 15 residues.